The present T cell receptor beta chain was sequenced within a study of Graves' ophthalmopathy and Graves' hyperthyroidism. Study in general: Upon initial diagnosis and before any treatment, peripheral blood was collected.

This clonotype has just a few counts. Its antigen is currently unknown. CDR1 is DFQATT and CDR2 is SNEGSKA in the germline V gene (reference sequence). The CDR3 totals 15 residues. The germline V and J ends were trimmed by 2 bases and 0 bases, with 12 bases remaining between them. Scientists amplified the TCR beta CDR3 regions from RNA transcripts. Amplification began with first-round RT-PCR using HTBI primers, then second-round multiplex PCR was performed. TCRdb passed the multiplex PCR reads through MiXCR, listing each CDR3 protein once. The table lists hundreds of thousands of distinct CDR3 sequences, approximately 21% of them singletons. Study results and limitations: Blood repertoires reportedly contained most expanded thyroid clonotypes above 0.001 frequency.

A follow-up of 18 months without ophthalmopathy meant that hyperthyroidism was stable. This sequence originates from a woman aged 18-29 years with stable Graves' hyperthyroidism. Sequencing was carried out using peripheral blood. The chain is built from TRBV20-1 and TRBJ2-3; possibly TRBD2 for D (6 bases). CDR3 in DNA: TGCAGTGCTAGATGGGCGGGATCTAGCACAGATACGCAGTATTTT. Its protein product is CSARWAGSSTDTQYF.